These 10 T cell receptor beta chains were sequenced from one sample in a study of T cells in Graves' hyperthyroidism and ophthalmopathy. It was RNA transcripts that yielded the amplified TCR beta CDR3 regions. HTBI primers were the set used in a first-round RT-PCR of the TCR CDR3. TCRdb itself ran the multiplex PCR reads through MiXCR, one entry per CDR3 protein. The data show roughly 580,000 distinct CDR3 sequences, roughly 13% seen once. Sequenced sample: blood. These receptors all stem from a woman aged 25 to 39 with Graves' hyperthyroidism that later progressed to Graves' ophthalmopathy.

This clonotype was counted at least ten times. This chain's CDR3 is CASSFGVEGNQPQHF. CDR3 bases: TGTGCCAGCAGTTTTGGTGTTGAAGGCAATCAGCCCCAGCATTTT. The chain carries TRBV7-8 and TRBJ1-5; D is unclear. The CDR3 has 15 residues. Germline lookup yields CDR1 SGHVS and CDR2 FQNEAQ. Trimming shortened V by 6 bases and J by 2 bases, and 14 bases separated the two germline ends.

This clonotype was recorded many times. CDR3 sequence reads: CACGEGGVTGANVLTF. CDR3 DNA: TGTGCCTGCGGCGAAGGGGGAGTTACTGGGGCCAACGTCCTGACTTTC. This rearrangement joins TRBV10-3 to TRBJ2-6; possible D gene TRBD1, 6 bases. The CDR3 length is 16 residues. Germline CDR1 ENHRY, CDR2 SYGVKD. Trimming stripped 11 bases from V and 2 bases from J, with 19 bases between.

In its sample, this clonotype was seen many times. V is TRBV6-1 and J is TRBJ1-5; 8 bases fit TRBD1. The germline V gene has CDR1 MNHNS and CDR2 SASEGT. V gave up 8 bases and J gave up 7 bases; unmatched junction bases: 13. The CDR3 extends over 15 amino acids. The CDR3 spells CASRIDRGDIQPQHF. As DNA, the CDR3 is TGTGCCAGCCGGATTGACAGGGGAGACATCCAGCCCCAGCATTTT.

CDR3 loop: CATSDLRGQPQYF. CDR3 nucleotide sequence: TGTGCCACCAGTGATTTGAGGGGTCAGCCCCAGTATTTT. V is TRBV24-1 and J is TRBJ1-5; TRBD1 is a possible D gene (5 bases). The DNA end favors TRBJ2-3, so the J call may be wrong. Germline lookup yields CDR1 KGHDR and CDR2 SFDVKD. The CDR3 consists of 13 residues.

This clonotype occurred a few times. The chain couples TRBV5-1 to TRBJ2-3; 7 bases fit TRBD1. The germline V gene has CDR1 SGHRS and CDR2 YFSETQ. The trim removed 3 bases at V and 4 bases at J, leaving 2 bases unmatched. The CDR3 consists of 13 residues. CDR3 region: CASSWDSSDTQYF. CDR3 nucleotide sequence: TGCGCCAGCAGCTGGGACAGCTCAGATACGCAGTATTTT.

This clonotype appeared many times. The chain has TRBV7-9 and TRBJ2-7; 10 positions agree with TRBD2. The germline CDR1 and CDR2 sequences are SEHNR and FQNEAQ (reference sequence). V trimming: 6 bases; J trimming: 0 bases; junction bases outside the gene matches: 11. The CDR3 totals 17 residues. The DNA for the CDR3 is TGTGCCAGCAGTAACCCTAGACTAGCGGGTTCCTCCTACGAGCAGTACTTC. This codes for CASSNPRLAGSSYEQYF.

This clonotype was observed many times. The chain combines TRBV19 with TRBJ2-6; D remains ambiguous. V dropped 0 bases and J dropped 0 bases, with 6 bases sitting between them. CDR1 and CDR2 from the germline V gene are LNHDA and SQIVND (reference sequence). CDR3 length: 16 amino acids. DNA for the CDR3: TGTGCCAGTAGTATAGATTGGAGCTCTGGGGCCAACGTCCTGACTTTC. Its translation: CASSIDWSSGANVLTF.

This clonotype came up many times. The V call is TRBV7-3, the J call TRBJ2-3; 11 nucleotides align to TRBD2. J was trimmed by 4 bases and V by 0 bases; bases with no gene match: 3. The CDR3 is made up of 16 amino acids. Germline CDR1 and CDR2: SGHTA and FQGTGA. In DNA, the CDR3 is TGTGCCAGCAGCTTAACTAGCGGGAGGGCTGCAGATACGCAGTATTTT. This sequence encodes CASSLTSGRAADTQYF.

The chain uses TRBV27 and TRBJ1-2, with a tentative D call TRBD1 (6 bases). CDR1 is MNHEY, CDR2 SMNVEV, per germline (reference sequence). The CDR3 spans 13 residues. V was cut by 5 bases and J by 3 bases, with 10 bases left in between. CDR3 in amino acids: CASSPWTDYGYTF. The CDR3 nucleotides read TGTGCCAGCAGTCCGTGGACAGACTATGGCTACACCTTC.

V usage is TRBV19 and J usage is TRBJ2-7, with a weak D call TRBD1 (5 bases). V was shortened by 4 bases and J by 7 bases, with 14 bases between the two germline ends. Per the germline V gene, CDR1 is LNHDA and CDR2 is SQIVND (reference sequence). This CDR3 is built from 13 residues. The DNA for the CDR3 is TGTGCCAGTAGTAAGGGGCGCGAGGAAGAGCAGTACTTC. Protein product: CASSKGREEEQYF.